The T cell receptor (beta chain) under discussion was sequenced for a study of CD8 T cells in Susac syndrome. The RNA input was about 0.5 to 1 ug, and it was reverse transcribed with random hexamers. It was immunoSEQ multiplex PCR that amplified TCR beta CDR3 across 54 Vbeta and 13 Jbeta. TCRdb ran MiXCR on the immunoSEQ multiplex PCR reads and lists one entry per CDR3 protein. The table records some 110,000 distinct CDR3 sequences, approximately 93% of them present only once. Details on this clonotype: The antigen is unknown.

V lost 5 bases to trimming and J lost 8 bases, with 15 bases between them. Germline V gene data show CDR1 as MNHEY and CDR2 as SVGAGI. The CDR3 extends over 13 amino acids. TCR beta was sequenced from blood CD8+ and CD4+ T cells. TEMRA cells were enriched by FACS, and CD4+ and CD8+ T cells were negatively isolated. Study-level results: The relatively small number of individuals in the TCR sequencing and HLA analysis was acknowledged by the study.

The rearrangement joins TRBV6-5 to TRBJ1-2, with a weak D call TRBD1 (6 bases). This sequence originates from a human donor with multiple sclerosis. The sample was CD4+ T cells from PBMCs. The CDR3 coding sequence is TGTGCCAGCAGTCTGGGCAGGGGAGACGGCTACACCTTC. Its translation: CASSLGRGDGYTF.